What follows are 27 T cell receptor beta chains derived from one specimen sequenced in a study of shared clonotypes between healthy human individuals. TCRdb's table, derived via immunoSEQ multiplex PCR, lists solely in-frame clones and lacks some. The top ten hold approximately 1.2% of the sample, which has some 1.4 million clones, around 97% seen once. Material: naive CD4+ T cells sorted from blood. Subset noted: CD45RA+ positively selected. Receptor source: a man aged 25 to 40 in good health.

The table lists this clone with a count of one. The CDR3 region is CASSPALMTGGGEGAFF. CDR3 nucleotides: TGTGCCAGCTCACCGGCCCTAATGACAGGCGGCGGGGAGGGAGCTTTCTTT. The chain employs TRBV18 and TRBJ1-1, with D tentatively TRBD1 (6 bases). V was pared by 3 bases and J by 10 bases, with 27 bases between. This CDR3 region has 17 residues. Looked up from germline, CDR1 is KGHSH and CDR2 is LQKENI.

The chain combines TRBV10-3 with TRBJ2-7, with 7 bases aligning to TRBD1. Germline-derived CDR1 and CDR2 are ENHRY and SYGVKD. Germline trimming cut 4 bases from V and 0 bases from J; bases unmatched to any gene: 9. The CDR3 contains 16 residues. This chain's CDR3 is CAISVGRGQVSYEQYF. The CDR3, as DNA: TGTGCCATCAGTGTAGGTCGAGGACAGGTCTCCTACGAGCAGTACTTC.

The chain combines TRBV28 with TRBJ2-3; D is uncertain. CDR1 and CDR2 from the germline V gene are MDHEN and SYDVKM. V shed 6 bases and J shed 6 bases, with 10 bases lying between them. There are 12 residues in the CDR3. This CDR3 is CASSEQVDTQYF. CDR3 DNA sequence: TGTGCCAGCAGCGAACAAGTGGATACGCAGTATTTT.

About this clone: In the same sample, other DNA sequences code for this CDR3. V and J are TRBV18 and TRBJ2-7; D might be TRBD1 (6 bases). The CDR3 runs 14 residues. Germline lookup yields CDR1 KGHSH and CDR2 LQKENI. The germline V and J ends were trimmed by 6 bases and 0 bases, with 12 bases remaining between them. The CDR3 loop is CASSLDRSSYEQYF. DNA for the CDR3: TGTGCCAGCTCTCTTGACAGGAGCTCCTACGAGCAGTACTTC.

CDR3 DNA: TGTGCCAGCAGTTCGGACGGGTTCTACGAGCAGTACTTC. As protein: CASSSDGFYEQYF. The rearrangement uses TRBV2 and TRBJ2-7; D ambiguous. V was shortened by 5 bases and J by 3 bases, with 11 bases between the two germline ends. The CDR3 consists of 13 residues. CDR1 and CDR2 from the germline V gene are SNHLY and FYNNEI.

V gene TRBV7-6 combines with J gene TRBJ2-5; no clear D gene. V was shortened by 7 bases and J by 1 base, with 19 bases between the two germline ends. Germline assignment: CDR1 SGHVS and CDR2 FNYEAQ. This CDR3 has 16 amino acids. Here the CDR3 DNA reads TGTGCCAGCACCCCCCATGGTCGAAGCAGCCAAGAGACCCAGTACTTC. Protein product: CASTPHGRSSQETQYF.

The chain recombines TRBV2 with TRBJ2-2; the match to TRBD1 covers 7 bases. The ends lost 6 bases at V and 6 bases at J; junction bases unmatched: 7. There are 14 residues in the CDR3. Germline V gene lookup returns CDR1 SNHLY and CDR2 FYNNEI. Written as DNA, the CDR3 is TGTGCCAGCAGACCTGACAGGGCGGCCGGGGAGCTGTTTTTT. It translates to CASRPDRAAGELFF.

The chain recombines TRBV9 with TRBJ1-5; 7 bases line up with TRBD1. Germline V gene sequence: CDR1 SGDLS, CDR2 YYNGEE. This CDR3 contains 15 residues. The junction had 11 bases not matched to a gene; V was cut back by 4 bases and J by 7 bases. CDR3 amino acids: CASSPEDRAFQPQHF. CDR3 DNA sequence: TGTGCCAGCAGCCCAGAAGACAGGGCGTTCCAGCCCCAGCATTTT.

The J gene is TRBJ2-3, the V gene TRBV10-1; D is undetermined. Germline V CDR1 and CDR2: WNHNN, SYGVQD (reference sequence). The V and J ends lost 4 bases and 6 bases respectively, with 8 bases between them. The CDR3 loop spans 12 amino acids. The CDR3 DNA reads TGCGCCAGCAGTGCCCCCTGGGATACGCAGTATTTT. Translated, it gives CASSAPWDTQYF.

The chain recombines TRBV5-4 with TRBJ2-7; 11 bases fit TRBD2. This CDR3 has 15 amino acids. Germline CDR1 reads SGHNT; CDR2 reads YYREEE (reference sequence). With V trimmed by 3 bases and J by 0 bases, 2 bases remained unmatched. CDR3 amino acids: CASSWGLADSYEQYF. The CDR3 DNA is TGTGCCAGCAGCTGGGGACTAGCGGACTCCTACGAGCAGTACTTC.

The J gene is TRBJ2-3, the V gene TRBV14; 7 bases match TRBD2. The germline gives CDR1 SGHDN, CDR2 FVKESK. The length of the CDR3 is 17 residues. V shed 4 bases, J shed 5 bases, and the junction held 15 bases outside the gene matches. In DNA, the CDR3 is TGTGCCAGCAGCCGAGGATCTTCGCGGGAGCCTGGAGATACGCAGTATTTT. Its translation is CASSRGSSREPGDTQYF.

This clone occurred once. The chain has TRBV29-1 and TRBJ1-4; 7 nucleotides align to TRBD1. Trimming removed 2 bases from V and 8 bases from J; junction bases left unmatched: 8. The CDR3 is 14 amino acids. Germline CDR1 is SQVTM and CDR2 is ANQGSEA. The CDR3 DNA follows: TGCAGCGTTGAACTTCTGAGGGGGCGAGAAAAACTGTTTTTT. It translates to CSVELLRGREKLFF.

V is TRBV28 and J is TRBJ1-4; D unclear. CDR1 and CDR2 from the germline V gene are MDHEN and SYDVKM. Trimming took 1 base from V and 8 from J, leaving 14 bases between them. This CDR3 is built from 15 residues. The CDR3 loop reads CASSLLGTQSEKLFF. CDR3 coding DNA: TGTGCCAGCAGTTTATTAGGCACACAGTCGGAAAAACTGTTTTTT. The full variable domain, with the rest looked up from reference TRBV28 and TRBJ1-4, is DVKVTQSSRYLVKRTGEKVFLECVQDMDHENMFWYRQDPGLGLRLIYFSYDVKMKEKGDIPEGYSVSREKKERFSLILESASTNQTSMYLCASSLLGTQSEKLFFGSGTQLSVL.

The J gene is TRBJ2-1, the V gene TRBV5-1; D uncertain. This CDR3 contains 15 residues. Germline CDR1 SGHRS, CDR2 YFSETQ. Trimming left V 5 bases short and J 6 bases short, with 18 bases between. The CDR3 DNA follows: TGCGCCAGCAGTTACGGGCCGTATACCCCCAATGAGCAGTTCTTC. It is translated as CASSYGPYTPNEQFF.

The CDR3 reads CATSTRFSGRWAYEQYF. CDR3 in DNA: TGTGCCACCAGCACTCGGTTTAGCGGGAGGTGGGCCTACGAGCAGTACTTC. The V call is TRBV15, the J call TRBJ2-7; 10 nucleotides match TRBD2. The CDR3 is made up of 17 amino acids. CDR1 is LNHNV and CDR2 is YYDKDF in the germline V gene (reference sequence). Trimming took 4 bases from V and 2 from J; bases not matched to a gene: 11.

The genes are TRBV9 and TRBJ2-7; no reliable D call. CDR3 length: 15 amino acids. The germline V gene has CDR1 SGDLS and CDR2 YYNGEE. Trimming stripped 2 bases from V and 2 bases from J, with 14 bases between. The DNA for the CDR3 is TGTGCCAGCAGCGTCGCTGACACCCCTCCCTACGAGCAGTACTTC. It is translated as CASSVADTPPYEQYF.

DNA for the CDR3: TGTGCCAGCAGTGGAAGGGGCGGGGGTGAAAAACTGTTTTTT. It codes for CASSGRGGGEKLFF. The V call is TRBV6-1, the J call TRBJ1-4; D is perhaps TRBD1 (5 bases). The germline gives CDR1 MNHNS, CDR2 SASEGT. V was clipped by 4 bases and J by 7 bases, with 13 bases between them. CDR3 size: 14 residues.

The rearrangement links TRBV7-6 to TRBJ2-2, with 8 positions matching TRBD2. Germline V gives CDR1 SGHVS, CDR2 FNYEAQ. V gave up 5 bases and J gave up 5 bases; unmatched junction bases: 13. The CDR3 runs to 17 residues. CDR3 bases: TGTGCCAGCAGCGACCTCTATAGCGGGAAATCTACCGGGGAGCTGTTTTTT. Amino acid sequence: CASSDLYSGKSTGELFF.

The rearrangement links TRBV7-9 to TRBJ2-2; 7 bases are a match to TRBD2. Germline V gives CDR1 SEHNR, CDR2 FQNEAQ (reference sequence). CDR3 length equals 18 residues. V trimming: 2 bases; J trimming: 5 bases; junction bases outside the gene matches: 14. CDR3 coding DNA: TGTGCCAGCAGCTTATTCATCCCAGCGGGGAAAAGTACCGGGGAGCTGTTTTTT. It translates to CASSLFIPAGKSTGELFF.

Only one count was recorded for this clone. Other DNA sequences within the sample encode an identical CDR3. The chain couples TRBV6-5 to TRBJ2-1, with D perhaps TRBD2 (5 bases). Germline V lookup: CDR1 MNHEY, CDR2 SVGAGI. CDR3 length: 11 amino acids. V lost 6 bases and J lost 6, with 6 bases in between. The CDR3 bases are TGTGCCAGCAGCCGGGGCAATGAGCAGTTCTTC. Translated, it gives CASSRGNEQFF.

The table lists this clone with a count of one. The chain employs TRBV19 and TRBJ2-5, with TRBD2 matching 7 bases. The CDR3 length is 14 residues. Germline loops: CDR1 LNHDA, CDR2 SQIVND (reference sequence). Trimming at V came to 5 bases and at J to 4 bases, leaving 7 bases not matched to a gene. The CDR3 bases are TGTGCCAGTAGTGTCGGACCGGGGGGAGAGACCCAGTACTTC. It specifies CASSVGPGGETQYF.

This rearrangement joins TRBV2 to TRBJ2-5; 7 nucleotides line up with TRBD1. Germline values: CDR1 SNHLY, CDR2 FYNNEI. V lost 6 bases and J lost 5; bases outside the gene matches: 9. The CDR3 length is 14 residues. CDR3 in amino acids: CASRDDREGETQYF. In DNA form, the CDR3 reads TGTGCCAGCAGGGACGACAGGGAAGGTGAGACCCAGTACTTC.

The CDR3 DNA reads TGTGCCAGTACCGTCGAACAGGGCCAAAAGGTCTATGGCTACACCTTC. Its translation is CASTVEQGQKVYGYTF. The chain carries TRBV19 and TRBJ1-2; D is perhaps TRBD1 (6 bases). V shed 7 bases and J shed 4 bases, with 22 bases lying between them. Germline CDR1 and CDR2: LNHDA and SQIVND (reference sequence). The CDR3 loop spans 16 amino acids.

This clone was counted between two and nine times. The chain is built from TRBV6-1 and TRBJ2-2; TRBD1 might be the D (6 bases). Trimming took off 6 bases at V and 6 bases at J, with 11 bases between the two ends. The length of the CDR3 is 13 residues. Germline V gene sequence: CDR1 MNHNS, CDR2 SASEGT. CDR3 sequence: CASRGGGAGELFF. The CDR3 coding sequence is TGTGCCAGCAGAGGGGGTGGGGCCGGGGAGCTGTTTTTT.

The chain carries TRBV6-5 and TRBJ2-1; the D is unclear. The CDR3 has 15 amino acids. Trimming took off 6 bases at V and 10 bases at J, with 22 bases between the two ends. CDR1 is MNHEY, CDR2 SVGAGI, per germline. The CDR3 spells CASSPRLGPGGEQFF. The CDR3, as DNA: TGTGCCAGCAGCCCGCGGTTAGGCCCCGGCGGAGAGCAGTTCTTC.

DNA for the CDR3: TGTGCCAGCAGTGGGGCAGGGAGAGTTCATCAGCCCCAGCATTTT. Protein: CASSGAGRVHQPQHF. The chain recombines TRBV28 with TRBJ1-5; D may be TRBD1 (5 bases). Trimming stripped 5 bases from V and 5 bases from J, with 16 bases between. The CDR3 covers 15 residues. CDR1 and CDR2 from the germline V gene are MDHEN and SYDVKM.

The chain carries TRBV25-1 and TRBJ2-3; unclear D gene. The CDR3 contains 12 residues. Deletions cut 3 bases from V and 2 bases from J, with 3 bases between. Germline CDR1 is MGHDK and CDR2 is SYGVNS. DNA of the CDR3: TGTGCCAGCAGTGATCACACAGATACGCAGTATTTT. Residues: CASSDHTDTQYF.